What follows describes a single TCR beta chain. Its antigen remains unidentified. The data derive from a study of post-analysis software for immune sequencing data. Notes on the study in general: Five TRBV segments were more frequent in patients than controls; TRBV5-6, TRBV5-1 and TRBV20-1 belonged to this group.

CDR1 DFQATT and CDR2 SNEGSKA come from the germline V gene (reference sequence). CDR3 size: 12 residues. Unique molecular identifiers featured in each of the TCR beta cDNA libraries. TCRdb called the PCR reads again in MiXCR, with one record for every CDR3 protein. The repertoire includes 700,000 to 800,000 distinct CDR3 sequences, around 27% of them detected once, and 0.56% sits in the top ten. This chain joins TRBV20-1 and TRBJ2-1, with 9 bases aligning to TRBD2. This TCR was sampled from a girl aged 5 to 17 with multiple sclerosis. Material for sequencing was blood. The CDR3 loop reads CRATSGNNEQFF. The CDR3 region has the DNA TGCAGGGCGACTAGCGGAAACAATGAGCAGTTCTTC.